This T cell receptor (beta chain) was sequenced in a study of untreated major depressive disorder (dated by TCRdb to 2016 to 2018). Background on the whole study: In this cross-sectional case-control comparison, antidepressant-free major depressive disorder patients and individually matched non-depressed controls were compared on T cell phenotype and TCR repertoire. The TCRbeta sequencing followed up on differences in Vbeta 5.1, Vbeta 11 and Vbeta 22 usage that flow cytometry had shown in the whole cohort.

CDR1 and CDR2, looked up from the germline V gene, are ENHRY and SYGVKD. The CDR3 sequence holds 13 residues, the cysteine and phenylalanine included. Only CDR3 DNA remains: 39 bases, in frame from the first base. Here V drops 4 bases and J drops 8 bases, and the junction holds 3 bases not matched to any gene. In regard to this clone: It has no known antigen specificity. Per-base qualities were not stored, and no clone one base away is much larger.

On the study overall, not on this receptor specifically: The top five TRBV05-01 clones in every sequenced subject were all private clones. For the sequencing comparisons, one-tailed planned tests were applied to only three Vbeta families that had been selected in advance. Sequencing confirmed higher TRBV05-01 (Vbeta 5.1) usage among CD4+ T cells of depressed patients than controls, with p = 0.040 in a one-tailed test. Because of the strict matching and exclusion criteria, the study sample was comparatively small, which limits how generalizable the findings are. TRBV25-01 and TRBV02-01 usage followed the flow-cytometry pattern but did not reach statistical significance in the sequencing data.

Each depressed patient was matched pairwise with a non-depressed control on sex, age, current smoking status and body mass index. All participants were of European descent. Controls scored 5 or less on the Quick Inventory of Depressive Symptoms-Self Report and had no mood disorder, either currently or at any point in their lifetime. All participants were excluded for major medical conditions, Axis I/II comorbidities, regular medication or illicit drug use, or drinking over 100 g alcohol weekly. From each participant, about 32 ml of peripheral blood was collected into EDTA tubes. Thawed PBMCs underwent magnetic negative selection with the BD IMag Human CD4 T Lymphocyte Enrichment Set to purify CD4+ T cells. The CD4+ enrichment method typically yielded 90% to 95% purity as confirmed by flow cytometry. A subgroup of a few case-control pairs, chosen blind to chemokine receptor expression and flow-cytometric repertoire skewing results, underwent TCRbeta sequencing. All blood samples were collected in the morning at 8:00 a.m., and PBMCs were isolated by Ficoll-Hypaque gradient centrifugation. Until being assayed, PBMCs were kept in liquid nitrogen after cryopreservation by gradual cooling to -80 degrees C.

The Qiagen DNeasy Blood and Tissue Kit was used to extract total genomic DNA from the purified CD4+ T cells. Using immunoSEQ immunosequencing protocols, the TCRbeta CDR3 region, as defined by IMGT, was amplified and sequenced. In the authors' own workflow: Raw sequence data were preprocessed by the immunoSEQ service for PCR and sequencing error correction. The sequence data were loaded into the immunoSEQ Analyzer and then analyzed further using VDJtools v1.0.7. Patient-control differences were tested with the paired Wilcoxon signed-rank test. TCRdb stores this immuneACCESS table with in-frame sequences only. Part of the clones is absent; in the studies checked, under half of the shortfall reflects unresolved V genes, and no reason is known for the rest. That table is the source of V, J and clone size, and D and trimming were worked out from the DNA. The sample table records more than 20,000 clones; about 93% of these occur just once. Around 0.31% of the sample is taken by the ten largest.

Sequencing input: CD4+ T cells from PBMCs. The chain is assembled from TRBV10-3 and TRBJ1-4; 8 bases in between match TRBD1. The TCR sequence derives from a young man in good health. The sequenced DNA is TGTGCCATCAGTGTCAGGACAGGGGAAAAACTGTTTTTT. It encodes CAISVRTGEKLFF.